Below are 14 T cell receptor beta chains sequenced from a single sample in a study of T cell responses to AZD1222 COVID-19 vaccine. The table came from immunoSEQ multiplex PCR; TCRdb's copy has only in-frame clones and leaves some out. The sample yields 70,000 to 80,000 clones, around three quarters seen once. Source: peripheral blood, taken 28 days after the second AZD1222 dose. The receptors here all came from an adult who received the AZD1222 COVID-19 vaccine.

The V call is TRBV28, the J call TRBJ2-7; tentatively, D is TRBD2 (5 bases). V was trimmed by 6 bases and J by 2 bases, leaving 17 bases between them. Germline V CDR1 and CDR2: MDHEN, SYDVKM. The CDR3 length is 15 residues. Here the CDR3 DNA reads TGTGCCAGCAGCTCCATGGAGCGGTGGACCTACGAGCAGTACTTC. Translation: CASSSMERWTYEQYF.

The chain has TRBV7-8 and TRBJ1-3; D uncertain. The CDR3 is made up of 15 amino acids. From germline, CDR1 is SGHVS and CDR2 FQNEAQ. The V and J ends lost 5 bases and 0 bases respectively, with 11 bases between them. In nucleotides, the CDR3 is TGTGCCAGCAGCCCGTGGAGGGACTCTGGAAACACCATATATTTT. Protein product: CASSPWRDSGNTIYF.

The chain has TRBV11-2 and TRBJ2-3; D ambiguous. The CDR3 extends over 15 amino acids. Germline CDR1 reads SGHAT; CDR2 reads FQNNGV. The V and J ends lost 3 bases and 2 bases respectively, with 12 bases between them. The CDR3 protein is CASSFRSQYTDTQYF. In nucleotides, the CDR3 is TGTGCCAGCAGCTTTCGGAGTCAATACACAGATACGCAGTATTTT.

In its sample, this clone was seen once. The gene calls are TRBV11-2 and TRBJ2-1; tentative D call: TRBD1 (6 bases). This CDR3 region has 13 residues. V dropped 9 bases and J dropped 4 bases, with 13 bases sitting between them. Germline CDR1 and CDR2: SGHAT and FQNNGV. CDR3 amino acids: CASKGTIYNEQFF. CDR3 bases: TGTGCCAGTAAAGGGACAATTTACAATGAGCAGTTCTTC.

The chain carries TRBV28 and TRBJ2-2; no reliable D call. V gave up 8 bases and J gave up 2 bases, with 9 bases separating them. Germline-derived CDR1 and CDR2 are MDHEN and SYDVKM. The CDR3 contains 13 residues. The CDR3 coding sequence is TGTGCCAGCGTGAGTCCCAACACCGGGGAGCTGTTTTTT. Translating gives CASVSPNTGELFF.

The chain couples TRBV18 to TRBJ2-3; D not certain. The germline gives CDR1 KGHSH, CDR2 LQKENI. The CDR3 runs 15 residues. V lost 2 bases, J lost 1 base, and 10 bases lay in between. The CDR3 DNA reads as TGTGCCAGCTCACCAACCCCGCAAGGCACAGATACGCAGTATTTT. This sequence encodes CASSPTPQGTDTQYF.

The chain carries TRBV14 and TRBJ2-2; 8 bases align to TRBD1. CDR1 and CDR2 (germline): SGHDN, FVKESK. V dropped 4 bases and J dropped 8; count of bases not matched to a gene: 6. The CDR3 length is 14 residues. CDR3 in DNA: TGTGCCAGCAGCCGAGACAGGGGAGTAGGGGAGCTGTTTTTT. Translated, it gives CASSRDRGVGELFF.

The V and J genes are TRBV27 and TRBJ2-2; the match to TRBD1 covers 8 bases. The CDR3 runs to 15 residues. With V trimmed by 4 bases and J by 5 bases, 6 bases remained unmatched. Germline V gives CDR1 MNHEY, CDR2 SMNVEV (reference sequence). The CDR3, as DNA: TGTGCCAGCAGTTATCAGGGGGCTGGGACCGGGGAGCTGTTTTTT. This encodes CASSYQGAGTGELFF.

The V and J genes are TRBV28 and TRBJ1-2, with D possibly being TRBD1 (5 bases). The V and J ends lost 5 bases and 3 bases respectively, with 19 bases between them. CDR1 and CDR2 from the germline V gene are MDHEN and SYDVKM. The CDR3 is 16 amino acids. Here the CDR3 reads CASSTEPGPLDYGYTF. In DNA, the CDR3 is TGTGCCAGCAGTACCGAGCCGGGACCTCTAGACTATGGCTACACCTTC.

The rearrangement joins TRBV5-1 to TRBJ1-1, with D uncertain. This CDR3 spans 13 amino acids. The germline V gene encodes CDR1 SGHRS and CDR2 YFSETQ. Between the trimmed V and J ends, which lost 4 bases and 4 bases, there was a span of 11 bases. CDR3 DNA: TGCGCCAGCAGCGTGGTCGCGGGCACTGAAGCTTTCTTT. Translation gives CASSVVAGTEAFF.

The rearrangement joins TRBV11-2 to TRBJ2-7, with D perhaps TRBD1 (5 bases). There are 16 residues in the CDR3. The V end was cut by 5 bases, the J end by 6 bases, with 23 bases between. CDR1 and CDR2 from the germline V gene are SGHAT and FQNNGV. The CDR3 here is CASSPTGRLVTIEQYF. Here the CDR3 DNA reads TGTGCCAGCAGCCCCACAGGTCGGCTGGTCACGATCGAGCAGTACTTC.

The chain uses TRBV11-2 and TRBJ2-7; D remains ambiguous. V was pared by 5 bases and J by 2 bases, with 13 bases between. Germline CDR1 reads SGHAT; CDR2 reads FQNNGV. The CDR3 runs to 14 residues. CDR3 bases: TGTGCCAGCAGCGTTCCAGCGCTCCCCTACGAGCAGTACTTC. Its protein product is CASSVPALPYEQYF.

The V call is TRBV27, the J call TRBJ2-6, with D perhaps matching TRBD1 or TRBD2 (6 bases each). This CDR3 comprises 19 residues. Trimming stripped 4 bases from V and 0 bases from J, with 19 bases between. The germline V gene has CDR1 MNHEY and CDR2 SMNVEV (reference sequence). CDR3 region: CASSSPRQEGSSGANVLTF. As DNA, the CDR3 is TGTGCCAGCAGTTCCCCCCGACAGGAGGGGAGCTCTGGGGCCAACGTCCTGACTTTC.

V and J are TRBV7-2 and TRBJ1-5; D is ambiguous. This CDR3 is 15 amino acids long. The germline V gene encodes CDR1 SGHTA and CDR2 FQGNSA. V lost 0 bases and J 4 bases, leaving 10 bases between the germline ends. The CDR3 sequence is CASSLAQYPNQPQHF. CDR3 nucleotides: TGTGCCAGCAGCTTAGCTCAGTATCCAAATCAGCCCCAGCATTTT. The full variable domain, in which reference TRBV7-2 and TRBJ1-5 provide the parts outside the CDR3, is GAGVSQSPSNKVTEKGKDVELRCDPISGHTALYWYRQSLGQGLEFLIYFQGNSAPDKSGLPSDRFSAERTGGSVSTLTIQRTQQEDSAVYLCASSLAQYPNQPQHFGDGTRLSIL.